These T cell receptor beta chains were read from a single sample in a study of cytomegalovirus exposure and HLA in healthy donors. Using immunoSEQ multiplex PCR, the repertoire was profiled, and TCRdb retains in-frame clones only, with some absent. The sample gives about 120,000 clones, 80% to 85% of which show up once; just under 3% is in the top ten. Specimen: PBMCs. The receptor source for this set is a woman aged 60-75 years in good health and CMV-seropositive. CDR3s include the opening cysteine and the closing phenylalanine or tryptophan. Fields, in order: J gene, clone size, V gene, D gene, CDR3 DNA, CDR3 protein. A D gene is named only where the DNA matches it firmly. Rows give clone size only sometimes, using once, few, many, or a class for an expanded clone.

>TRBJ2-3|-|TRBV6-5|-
TGTGCCAGCAGGTCGGGATTAGATACGCAGTATTTT
CASRSGLDTQYF
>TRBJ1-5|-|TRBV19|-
TGTGCCAGTAGTTCACAGGGTAACAATCAGCCCCAGCATTTT
CASSSQGNNQPQHF
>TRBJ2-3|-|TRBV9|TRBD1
TGTGCCAGCAGCGTAGAGGACAGGGGCACAGATACGCAGTATTTT
CASSVEDRGTDTQYF
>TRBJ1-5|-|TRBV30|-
TGTGCCGCAAAAACAGGGCTCGCCAATCAGCCCCAGCATTTT
CAAKTGLANQPQHF
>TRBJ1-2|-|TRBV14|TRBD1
TGTGCCAGCAGCCCACGACAGGGCTATGGCTACACCTTC
CASSPRQGYGYTF
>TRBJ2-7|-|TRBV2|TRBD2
TGTGCCAGCAGTGAATGGCTAGCGGGAGAAGATGGATCCTACGAGCAGTACTTC
CASSEWLAGEDGSYEQYF
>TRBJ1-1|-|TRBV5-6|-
TGTGCCAGCAGCTTGTTGGGGAGGGAGGGCACTGAAGCTTTCTTT
CASSLLGREGTEAFF
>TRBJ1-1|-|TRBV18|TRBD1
TGTGCCAGCTCACCTTGGACAGGGGGCGTCTCTGAAACTTTCTTT
CASSPWTGGVSETFF
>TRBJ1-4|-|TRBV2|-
TGTGCCAGCAGTGATGCAGGTGCAACTAATGAAAAACTGTTTTTT
CASSDAGATNEKLFF
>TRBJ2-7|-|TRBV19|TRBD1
TGTGCCAGTAGTAGGGAGACAGGGTCTTACGAGCAGTACTTC
CASSRETGSYEQYF
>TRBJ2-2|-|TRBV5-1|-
TGCGCCAGCAGCTTACAGGGTACGGATCCCGCGCTGACCGGGGAGCTGTTTTTT
CASSLQGTDPALTGELFF
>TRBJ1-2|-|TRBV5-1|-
TGCGCCAGCAGCCGGCCTTCCGGTGCGGATGGCTACACCTTC
CASSRPSGADGYTF
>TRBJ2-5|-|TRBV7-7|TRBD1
TGTGCTAGCAGCCCCCGGGACAGACGGTACCAAGAGACCCAGTACTTC
CASSPRDRRYQETQYF
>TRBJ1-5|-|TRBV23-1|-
TGCGCCAGCAGTCATTTAAATCAGCCCCAGCATTTT
CASSHLNQPQHF
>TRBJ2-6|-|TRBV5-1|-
TGCGCCAGCAGGAACCCGGGGGGCGCTGGGGCCAACGTCCTGACTTTC
CASRNPGGAGANVLTF
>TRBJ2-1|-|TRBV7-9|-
TGTTCCAGCAACTACCAAGGGGGTCCCTCCTACAATGAGCAGTTCTTC
CSSNYQGGPSYNEQFF
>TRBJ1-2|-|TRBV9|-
TGTGCCAGCAGCCCCTCTTCCGGACACAACTATGGCTACACCTTC
CASSPSSGHNYGYTF
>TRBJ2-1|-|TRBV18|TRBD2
TGTGCCAGCTCACCCATGGCTAGCGGGATTAGCGACAATGAGCAGTTCTTC
CASSPMASGISDNEQFF
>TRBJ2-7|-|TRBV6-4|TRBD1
TGTGCCAGCAGTGACGTGGACAGGGCTGTTTCCGGCTCCTACGAGCAGTACTTC
CASSDVDRAVSGSYEQYF
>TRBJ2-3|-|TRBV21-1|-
TGTGCCAGCAGCAAAGAGCAGGGTTTCACAGATACGCAGTATTTT
CASSKEQGFTDTQYF
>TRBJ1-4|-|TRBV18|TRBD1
TGTGCCAGCTCTTTCGACAGGGGGCGGCATGAAAAACTGTTTTTT
CASSFDRGRHEKLFF
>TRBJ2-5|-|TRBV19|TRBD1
TGTGCCAGTAGTATAGCCACAGGGGTTGAGGCCCAGTACTTC
CASSIATGVEAQYF
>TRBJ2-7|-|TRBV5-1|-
TGCGCCAGCAGCTTCCGGGACACCCCCTACGAGCAGTACTTC
CASSFRDTPYEQYF
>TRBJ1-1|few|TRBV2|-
TGTGCCAGCAGTGTGCAGGGGATAACTGAAGCTTTCTTT
CASSVQGITEAFF
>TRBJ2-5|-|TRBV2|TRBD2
TGTGCCAGCATAAGACTATATGGGACTAGCGGAGAGACCCAGTACTTC
CASIRLYGTSGETQYF
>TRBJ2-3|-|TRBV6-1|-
TGTGCCAGCATAGGAGACCCCATGGCCGATACGCAGTATTTT
CASIGDPMADTQYF
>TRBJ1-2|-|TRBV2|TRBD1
TGTGCCAGCAGAGAGACAGGGTCATGGGGCTACACCTTC
CASRETGSWGYTF
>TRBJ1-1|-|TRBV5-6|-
TGTGCCAGCAGCTTGCCCCAGGGCCTCACTGAAGCTTTCTTT
CASSLPQGLTEAFF
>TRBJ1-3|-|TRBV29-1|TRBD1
TGCAGCGCCCGGGACAGGGGGATAGCTGGAAACACCATATATTTT
CSARDRGIAGNTIYF
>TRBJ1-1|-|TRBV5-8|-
TGTGCCAGCAGCTTGGGTTGGCACTCAGGGGTGAACACTGAAGCTTTCTTT
CASSLGWHSGVNTEAFF
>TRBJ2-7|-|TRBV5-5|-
TGTGCCAGTAAAACCAGCGGAAGAACCGAGCAGTACTTC
CASKTSGRTEQYF
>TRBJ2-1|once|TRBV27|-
TGTGCCAGCATGCAGTACTACAATGAGCAGTTCTTC
CASMQYYNEQFF
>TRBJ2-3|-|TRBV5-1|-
TGCGCCAGCAGCTTGGGGCAGGATACGCAGTATTTT
CASSLGQDTQYF
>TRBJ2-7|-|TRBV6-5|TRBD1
TGTGCCAGCAGTTACTCGTCCGGGACAGGGTTAAATGAGCAGTACTTC
CASSYSSGTGLNEQYF
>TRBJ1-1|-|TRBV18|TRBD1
TGTGCCAGCTCACCCCGCGGGACAGGGGGAGCGAACACTGAAGCTTTCTTT
CASSPRGTGGANTEAFF
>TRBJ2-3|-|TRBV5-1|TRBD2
TGCGCCAGCAGCTTGCCCGGGACTACCACAGATACGCAGTATTTT
CASSLPGTTTDTQYF
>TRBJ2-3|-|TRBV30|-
TGTGCCTGGAGTGTTTTTGCGGAAGGCACAGATACGCAGTATTTT
CAWSVFAEGTDTQYF
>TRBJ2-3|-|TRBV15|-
TGTGCCACCAGCAGAGGACTTTACCTCACAGATACGCAGTATTTT
CATSRGLYLTDTQYF
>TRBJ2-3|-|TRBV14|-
TGTGCCAGCAGCCAAGATCTACAGGGAACAGATACGCAGTATTTT
CASSQDLQGTDTQYF
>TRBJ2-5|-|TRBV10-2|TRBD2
TGCGCCACCAGTAGTGGGTTCGGCGGGGGAACCAAAGAGACCCAGTACTTC
CATSSGFGGGTKETQYF
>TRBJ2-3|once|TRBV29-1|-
TGCAGCGTTAGATCTAGGAGACTCACAGATACGCAGTATTTT
CSVRSRRLTDTQYF
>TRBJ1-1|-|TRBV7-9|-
TGTGCCAGCAGCCCATATGGGGGGGTGACTGAAGCTTTCTTT
CASSPYGGVTEAFF
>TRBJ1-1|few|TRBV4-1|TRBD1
TGCGCCAGCAGTGCCCCGACCCAAAGGGGGCCGGCTTTCTTT
CASSAPTQRGPAFF
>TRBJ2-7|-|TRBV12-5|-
TGTGCTAGTAGGGGACACAACTCCTACGAGCAGTACTTC
CASRGHNSYEQYF
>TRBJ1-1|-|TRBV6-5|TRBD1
TGTGCCAGCAGCTTAGAGGGGACAGGGTACCCTGAAGCTTTCTTT
CASSLEGTGYPEAFF
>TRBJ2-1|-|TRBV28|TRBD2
TGTGCCAGCAGTTTAGGGTATAGCGGGAGGGCCGGGTTCTTC
CASSLGYSGRAGFF
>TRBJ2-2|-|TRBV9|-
TGTGCCAGCGAGGCAACGCAGAACACCGGGGAGCTGTTTTTT
CASEATQNTGELFF